This T cell receptor (beta chain) is from a study of metastatic and nonmetastatic thyroid tumors. The germline gives CDR1 MNHNS, CDR2 SASEGT. The CDR3 runs to 13 residues. TCRdb re-analyzed the PCR reads through MiXCR. The table includes approximately 34,000 clones, around 15% detected once. No patient received treatment before thyroid surgery. This clone has just a few counts. One end of the junction fails to match germline, which may point to a read error. The TCR was taken from a female donor with papillary thyroid cancer or a benign thyroid nodule (not recorded which). Some clones in this sample may be carry-over from other donors' samples. The sequenced sample consisted of blood. The chain combines TRBV6-1 with TRBJ2-7, with a weak D call TRBD1 (5 bases). CDR3: CASNVQETYEQCF. The CDR3 DNA sequence: TGTGCCAGCAACGTACAGGAGACCTACGAGCAGTGCTTC.